Shown below are 14 T cell receptor beta chains from a single sample sequenced in a study of blood T cell repertoires in COVID-19. The table came from immunoSEQ multiplex PCR; TCRdb's copy has only in-frame clones and leaves some out. The sample lists 150,000 to 200,000 clones, around 83% occurring once. The sequenced sample was peripheral blood. The receptors originated from a woman in her 70s with COVID-19, enrolled during active disease.

The J gene is TRBJ2-7, the V gene TRBV5-1; 7 bases agree with TRBD2. Germline V gives CDR1 SGHRS, CDR2 YFSETQ. This CDR3 contains 17 residues. The J segment lost 3 bases and the V segment lost 4 bases, leaving 16 bases of the junction unmatched. The CDR3 here is CASSLREVSGYYYEQYF. The CDR3 region has the DNA TGCGCCAGCAGCCTCCGGGAGGTTAGCGGCTACTACTACGAGCAGTACTTC. Supplemented by reference TRBV5-1 and TRBJ2-7, the full variable domain reads KAGVTQTPRYLIKTRGQQVTLSCSPISGHRSVSWYQQTPGQGLQFLFEYFSETQRNKGNFPGRFSGRQFSNSRSEMNVSTLELGDSALYLCASSLREVSGYYYEQYFGPGTRLTVT.

The rearrangement uses TRBV4-1 and TRBJ2-1, with 8 bases matching TRBD2. The CDR3 totals 15 residues. CDR1 and CDR2 (germline): MGHRA, YSYEKL. With V trimmed by 1 base and J by 8 bases, 7 bases remained unmatched. CDR3 sequence reads: CASSQAGTSIDEQFF. The CDR3, as DNA: TGCGCCAGCAGCCAAGCCGGGACTAGTATAGATGAGCAGTTCTTC.

The chain employs TRBV10-1 and TRBJ1-2; 8 bases map to TRBD1. V shed 8 bases and J 4 bases; nucleotides not matched to a gene: 6. Germline values: CDR1 WNHNN, CDR2 SYGVQD (reference sequence). The CDR3 has 13 amino acids. CDR3 protein: CASSSDRAYGYTF. The CDR3 DNA reads as TGCGCCAGCTCCTCGGACAGGGCCTATGGCTACACCTTC.

J is TRBJ2-2 and V is TRBV19; no firm D call. The CDR3 is made up of 14 amino acids. V dropped 3 bases and J dropped 0 bases, with 5 bases sitting between them. Germline V gene data show CDR1 as LNHDA and CDR2 as SQIVND (reference sequence). CDR3 sequence (DNA): TGTGCCAGTAGTATTGGGCCGAACACCGGGGAGCTGTTTTTT. Translating it yields CASSIGPNTGELFF.

The chain carries TRBV6-5 and TRBJ2-3; TRBD1 agrees at 12 bases. Germline assignment: CDR1 MNHEY and CDR2 SVGAGI. Trimming took 8 bases from V and 6 from J; bases not matched to a gene: 3. The CDR3 runs 13 residues. The CDR3 sequence: CASRDRGRDTQYF. The CDR3 DNA reads TGTGCCAGCCGGGACAGGGGGCGGGATACGCAGTATTTT.

This chain connects TRBV5-4 to TRBJ2-5, with 9 bases fitting TRBD1. Losses at the gene ends were 4 bases for V and 5 bases for J; bases not matched to a gene: 6. There are 14 residues in the CDR3. Germline-derived CDR1 and CDR2 are SGHNT and YYREEE (reference sequence). The chain's CDR3 is CASSVQGAGETQYF. CDR3 in DNA: TGTGCCAGCAGCGTACAGGGGGCGGGGGAGACCCAGTACTTC.

The V and J genes are TRBV2 and TRBJ2-1; D unresolved. With 8 bases removed from V and 5 bases from J, the gap between germline ends came to 10 bases. This CDR3 is built from 12 residues. CDR1 SNHLY and CDR2 FYNNEI come from the germline V gene. CDR3 in amino acids: CASRGLHNEQFF. As DNA, the CDR3 is TGTGCCAGCCGAGGCTTACACAATGAGCAGTTCTTC.

The chain links TRBV30 to TRBJ1-5, with 8 bases lining up with TRBD1. Germline values: CDR1 GTSNPN, CDR2 SVGIG (reference sequence). The CDR3 loop spans 14 amino acids. Trimming took 4 bases from V and 5 from J; bases not matched to a gene: 7. The CDR3 DNA is TGTGCCTGGACCAGGACAGGGACGGATCAGCCCCAGCATTTT. This gives the protein CAWTRTGTDQPQHF.

The chain couples TRBV15 to TRBJ2-5, with 8 bases fitting TRBD1. After removal of 3 bases from V and 2 bases from J, the junction contained 5 bases not matched to a gene. The CDR3 length is 15 residues. Germline CDR1 and CDR2: LNHNV and YYDKDF (reference sequence). The CDR3: CATSSETGGQETQYF. CDR3 coding DNA: TGTGCCACCAGCAGCGAAACAGGGGGTCAAGAGACCCAGTACTTC.

This clone was seen a few times. V and J are TRBV10-3 and TRBJ2-1; TRBD2 agrees at 10 bases. V lost 11 bases, J lost 4 bases, and 8 bases stayed unmatched. This CDR3 has 14 amino acids. Per the germline V gene, CDR1 is ENHRY and CDR2 is SYGVKD. CDR3 protein: CAPNGTSEYNEQFF. In DNA form, the CDR3 reads TGTGCCCCGAACGGGACTAGCGAGTACAATGAGCAGTTCTTC.

This clone was seen a single time. This chain connects TRBV6-4 to TRBJ1-2; D might be TRBD1 (6 bases). Trimming cost V 7 bases and J 8 bases, with 17 bases left between them. This CDR3 contains 13 residues. In germline, CDR1 is MRHNA, CDR2 SNTAGT. The CDR3 region has the DNA TGTGCCAGCATCGAGTTGTGGCAGGGGGGCTACACCTTC. This codes for CASIELWQGGYTF.

The chain joins TRBV5-5 to TRBJ1-5, with D unclear. Germline CDR1 reads SGHKS; CDR2 reads YYEKEE (reference sequence). Trimming pared 4 bases from V and 5 bases from J, leaving 7 bases between. The CDR3 totals 12 residues. CDR3 DNA sequence: TGTGCCAGCAGCGTCCTCGATCAGCCCCAGCATTTT. It codes for CASSVLDQPQHF.

The rearrangement uses TRBV25-1 and TRBJ2-5, with TRBD1 as a possible D gene (5 bases). V was clipped by 3 bases and J by 4 bases, with 15 bases between them. The CDR3 contains 15 residues. Germline CDR1 and CDR2: MGHDK and SYGVNS. The CDR3 is CASSEGQNRGETQYF. CDR3 sequence (DNA): TGTGCCAGCAGTGAGGGGCAGAATAGGGGAGAGACCCAGTACTTC.

The table lists this clone with a count of one. Sequence at one end of the junction differs from germline and may be a read error. The chain has TRBV28 and TRBJ2-7; possible D gene TRBD1, 6 bases. Germline CDR1 and CDR2: MDHEN and SYDVKM. CDR3 length: 15 residues. Here the CDR3 DNA reads TGTGCCAGCAGTTTAAGGGTCCAGGTAGGGGGTACGTTGAACTTC. Its translation: CASSLRVQVGGTLNF.